This T cell receptor beta chain was retrieved from a study of vaccination effects on CD4 cells after COVID-19. Study information: Samples were taken post-vaccine, and their median timing was 72 days after the second dose.

Libraries were prepared by immunoSEQ multiplex PCR; TCRdb keeps only in-frame clonotypes and omits some of them. The sample has roughly 55,000 clones; around 82% are singletons. Pools of viral peptides were used by the ViraFEST assay to expand antigen-specific CD4+ T cells ahead of sequencing. Culture lasted about ten days before CD4+ T cell isolation. Each participant was given two doses of one vaccine (BNT162b2 or mRNA-1273). The study's findings and limits: Both infection-induced and vaccine-induced clones contracted markedly at late post-vaccination timepoints.

In regard to this clone: What it binds is not known.

This CDR3 has 15 amino acids. Germline assignment: CDR1 GTSNPN and CDR2 SVGIG (reference sequence). The V and J ends lost 0 bases and 5 bases respectively, with 16 bases between them. The sample consisted of CD4+ T cells from PBMCs cultured with HCoV-OC43 spike peptides, taken after COVID-19 vaccination. Documented subset: HCoV-OC43 spike overlapping peptide pool stimulation. The TCR was taken from a human donor who received a COVID-19 vaccine. The chain joins TRBV30 to TRBJ2-5; the D call may be TRBD1 or TRBD2 (6 bases each). The CDR3 spells CAWSVSPGAVETQYF. The CDR3 DNA reads as TGTGCCTGGAGTGTATCTCCGGGGGCGGTCGAGACCCAGTACTTC.